A single sample is the source of the 7 T cell receptor beta chains below, sequenced in a study of control samples from healthy donors and cancer patients. The data were produced by immunoSEQ multiplex PCR, yet TCRdb's version contains in-frame clones alone and is incomplete. The table lists 150,000 to 200,000 clones, around 90% of them singletons. Sequencing was carried out using blood. These receptors all stem from a woman under 40 in good health.

The chain links TRBV7-9 to TRBJ2-7; no reliable D call. Germline CDR1 SEHNR, CDR2 FQNEAQ (reference sequence). The length of the CDR3 is 13 residues. Trimming took 4 bases from V and 6 from J, leaving 13 bases between them. CDR3 sequence (DNA): TGTGCCAGCAGCTCACACCTCGGGTCCGAGCAGTACTTC. As protein: CASSSHLGSEQYF.

The chain is built from TRBV7-9 and TRBJ1-4, with D possibly TRBD1 on 5 matching bases. Looked up from germline, CDR1 is SEHNR and CDR2 is FQNEAQ (reference sequence). This CDR3 comprises 14 residues. Trimming pared 2 bases from V and 12 bases from J, leaving 16 bases between. The DNA for the CDR3 is TGTGCCAGCAGCTTAAATACAGGTCCAGGAGAACTGTTTTTT. It codes for CASSLNTGPGELFF.

This rearrangement joins TRBV6-5 to TRBJ2-1, with D perhaps TRBD1 (6 bases). The CDR3 totals 15 residues. Trimming left V 5 bases short and J 2 bases short, with 13 bases between. CDR1 is MNHEY, CDR2 SVGAGI, per germline. CDR3 nucleotide sequence: TGTGCCAGCAGTAACAGGGATACCCCCTACAATGAGCAGTTCTTC. Translating it yields CASSNRDTPYNEQFF.

The chain is built from TRBV5-1 and TRBJ1-2, with TRBD1 identical over 7 bases. CDR1 is SGHRS, CDR2 YFSETQ, per germline. Trimming at V came to 4 bases and at J to 6 bases, leaving 18 bases not matched to a gene. The CDR3 has 17 residues. The CDR3 loop reads CASSGTGQSRSFDGYTF. The DNA for the CDR3 is TGCGCCAGCAGCGGTACGGGACAGAGCCGGTCTTTCGATGGCTACACCTTC.

The V and J genes are TRBV3-1 (or the pseudogene TRBV3-2) and TRBJ1-2; perhaps TRBD1 as D (6 bases). CDR3 length: 18 residues. The germline CDR1 and CDR2 sequences are LGHDT and YNNKEL (reference sequence). Trimming shortened V by 4 bases and J by 4 bases, and 25 bases separated the two germline ends. CDR3 sequence (DNA): TGTGCCAGCAGCCCGGTCCATGATCAGGGGACCCAAAGCTATGGCTACACCTTC. It encodes CASSPVHDQGTQSYGYTF.

V usage is TRBV30 and J usage is TRBJ1-4; 9 bases fit TRBD1. V trimming: 8 bases; J trimming: 4 bases; junction bases outside the gene matches: 8. Germline loops: CDR1 GTSNPN, CDR2 SVGIG (reference sequence). The CDR3 spans 14 residues. The chain's CDR3 is CAQSPGQGNEKLFF. Here the CDR3 DNA reads TGTGCCCAATCTCCGGGACAGGGTAATGAAAAACTGTTTTTT.

This CDR3 is CASSQGQNGNQPQHF. CDR3 bases: TGCGCCAGCAGCCAAGGGCAGAATGGCAATCAGCCCCAGCATTTT. The chain couples TRBV4-1 to TRBJ1-5, with D unclear. This CDR3 has 15 amino acids. Between the trimmed V and J ends, which lost 1 base and 2 bases, there was a span of 9 bases. Germline assignment: CDR1 MGHRA and CDR2 YSYEKL.